These 22 T cell receptor beta chains originate from one sample sequenced in a study of spatial heterogeneity in lung cancer. TCRdb re-called the 5' RACE reads through MiXCR, storing one row per CDR3 protein. The sample includes 43,000 or so distinct CDR3 sequences, roughly 10% of them seen just once. Time point of the sample: blood at routine non-recurrence follow-up after resection. The specimen was PBMCs, collected at follow-up. Every receptor here comes from a male donor with early-stage non-small cell lung cancer.

This clonotype was detected ten times or more. The rearrangement uses TRBV12-3 or TRBV12-4 and TRBJ2-1, with D unresolved. The V end lost 3 bases, the J end lost 7 bases, and 13 bases lay between the germline ends. The CDR3 totals 14 residues. The DNA for the CDR3 is TGTGCCAGCAGTTTGATCGGACGGTTGAATGAGCAGTTCTTC. Its translation is CASSLIGRLNEQFF.

The V and J genes are TRBV6-5 and TRBJ2-3; unclear D gene. The V and J ends lost 6 bases and 1 base respectively, with 14 bases between them. Germline V gene data show CDR1 as MNHEY and CDR2 as SVGAGI. CDR3 length: 15 residues. The CDR3 loop reads CASRGLGTGTDTQYF. In nucleotides, the CDR3 is TGTGCCAGCAGGGGCCTGGGAACCGGCACAGATACGCAGTATTTT.

The chain recombines TRBV5-1 with TRBJ2-2; D remains unclear. The CDR3 has 14 amino acids. Germline V gene lookup returns CDR1 SGHRS and CDR2 YFSETQ. Between the trimmed V and J ends, which lost 4 bases and 1 base, there was a span of 8 bases. The CDR3 sequence: CASSPSVNTGELFF. In DNA, the CDR3 is TGCGCCAGCAGCCCGTCAGTGAACACCGGGGAGCTGTTTTTT. Variable domain in full (rest from reference TRBV5-1 and TRBJ2-2): KAGVTQTPRYLIKTRGQQVTLSCSPISGHRSVSWYQQTPGQGLQFLFEYFSETQRNKGNFPGRFSGRQFSNSRSEMNVSTLELGDSALYLCASSPSVNTGELFFGEGSRLTVL.

This clonotype was counted many times. The chain recombines TRBV7-9 with TRBJ2-2; D gene ambiguous. CDR3 length equals 13 residues. Germline CDR1 reads SEHNR; CDR2 reads FQNEAQ (reference sequence). V was cut by 1 base and J by 4 bases, with 4 bases left in between. The CDR3 bases are TGTGCCAGCAGCTTAGTCAGCACCGGGGAGCTGTTTTTT. Protein product: CASSLVSTGELFF.

In its sample, this clonotype was seen a few times. J is TRBJ2-7 and V is TRBV7-9, with 10 nucleotides matching TRBD2. V trimming: 5 bases; J trimming: 4 bases; junction bases outside the gene matches: 5. Germline V lookup: CDR1 SEHNR, CDR2 FQNEAQ (reference sequence). The CDR3 covers 14 residues. This CDR3 reads CASSKWTSGYEQYF. The CDR3 nucleotides are TGTGCCAGCAGCAAATGGACTAGCGGTTACGAGCAGTACTTC. Using reference TRBV7-9 and TRBJ2-7 for the parts outside the CDR3, the full variable domain is DTGVSQNPRHKITKRGQNVTFRCDPISEHNRLYWYRQTLGQGPEFLTYFQNEAQLEKSRLLSDRFSAERPKGSFSTLEIQRTEQGDSAMYLCASSKWTSGYEQYFGPGTRLTVT.

This clonotype was observed a handful of times. This chain connects TRBV27 to TRBJ1-6, with D perhaps TRBD1 (6 bases). The V end lost 3 bases, the J end lost 4 bases, and 10 bases lay between the germline ends. In germline, CDR1 is MNHEY, CDR2 SMNVEV (reference sequence). The CDR3 has 15 residues. The CDR3 here is CASSLAGAYNSPLHF. DNA of the CDR3: TGTGCCAGCAGTTTGGCAGGGGCGTATAATTCACCCCTCCACTTT.

This clonotype was counted at least ten times. This chain uses TRBV7-2 with TRBJ2-3; 8 bases match TRBD2. This CDR3 region has 17 residues. CDR1 is SGHTA, CDR2 FQGNSA, per germline. The V gene end was trimmed by 0 bases and the J gene end by 0 bases; junction bases not matched to a gene: 5. The CDR3 region has the DNA TGTGCCAGCAGCTTAGCTACTAGCGGATTTAGCACAGATACGCAGTATTTT. Translating gives CASSLATSGFSTDTQYF.

The chain couples TRBV7-7 to TRBJ2-5; 7 bases fit TRBD2. CDR1 is SSHAT, CDR2 FNYEAQ, per germline (reference sequence). This CDR3 region has 14 residues. The V gene end was trimmed by 5 bases and the J gene end by 4 bases; junction bases not matched to a gene: 7. The CDR3 DNA is TGTGCCAGCAGCCTTGGACTAGGGGCAGAGACCCAGTACTTC. Translated: CASSLGLGAETQYF.

This clonotype was seen more than once but under ten times. V gene TRBV9 combines with J gene TRBJ2-2; tentatively, D is TRBD1 or TRBD2 (6 bases each). V dropped 4 bases and J dropped 3 bases, with 19 bases sitting between them. CDR1 is SGDLS and CDR2 is YYNGEE in the germline V gene. CDR3 length: 17 residues. The CDR3 is CASSSRGGGQDTGELFF. The DNA for the CDR3 is TGTGCCAGCAGCTCCCGAGGTGGGGGGCAGGACACCGGGGAGCTGTTTTTT.

This clonotype came up a few times. The rearrangement links TRBV5-1 to TRBJ2-7; D might be TRBD1 (6 bases). CDR3 size: 14 residues. V lost 3 bases and J 0 bases, leaving 10 bases between the germline ends. CDR1 is SGHRS, CDR2 YFSETQ, per germline. The CDR3 coding sequence is TGCGCCAGCAGCTGGGGGCCCCCCTCCTACGAGCAGTACTTC. Translation: CASSWGPPSYEQYF.

This clonotype was detected a few times. The chain employs TRBV5-4 and TRBJ2-2, with 9 nucleotides matching TRBD2. This CDR3 region has 17 residues. Trimming cost V 4 bases and J 4 bases; bases outside gene matches: 11. Germline-derived CDR1 and CDR2 are SGHNT and YYREEE (reference sequence). CDR3 residues: CASSPGGETSGTGELFF. CDR3 nucleotides: TGTGCCAGCAGCCCCGGAGGAGAGACTAGCGGCACCGGGGAGCTGTTTTTT.

Many counts were recorded for this clonotype. This chain uses TRBV10-3 with TRBJ2-5; TRBD2 agrees at 8 bases. The CDR3 spans 14 residues. The trim removed 4 bases at V and 5 bases at J, leaving 6 bases unmatched. Per germline, CDR1 ENHRY and CDR2 SYGVKD. In DNA, the CDR3 is TGTGCCATCAGTGGGCGGGAGGACTCGGAGACCCAGTACTTC. Amino acid sequence: CAISGREDSETQYF.

The chain couples TRBV20-1 to TRBJ2-3; 8 bases are a match to TRBD2. The CDR3 consists of 15 residues. J was trimmed by 4 bases and V by 3 bases; bases with no gene match: 9. From germline, CDR1 is DFQATT and CDR2 SNEGSKA (reference sequence). Here the CDR3 DNA reads TGCAGTGCTAGCCCCGGGGGCGGGGGGCCAGATACGCAGTATTTT. This gives the protein CSASPGGGGPDTQYF.

This clonotype was counted ten times or more. The J gene is TRBJ1-5, the V gene TRBV19; the D gene is possibly TRBD1 (6 bases). V was cut by 8 bases and J by 3 bases, with 14 bases left in between. The CDR3 runs 14 residues. From germline, CDR1 is LNHDA and CDR2 SQIVND (reference sequence). For the CDR3, the DNA is TGTGCCAGTTCTCAATGGACAGCCAATCAGCCCCAGCATTTT. This translates into CASSQWTANQPQHF.

V usage is TRBV3-1 and J usage is TRBJ2-5, with TRBD2 matching 8 bases. J lost 5 bases, V lost 4 bases, and 9 bases had no gene match. The CDR3 is 15 amino acids. Per the germline V gene, CDR1 is LGHDT and CDR2 is YNNKEL (reference sequence). The CDR3 sequence: CASSPPGTRSETQYF. For the CDR3, the DNA is TGTGCCAGCAGCCCCCCTGGGACTAGAAGTGAGACCCAGTACTTC.

This clonotype was found many times. The chain carries TRBV6-2 or TRBV6-3 and TRBJ1-2; D uncertain. CDR1 and CDR2 from the germline V gene are MNHEY and SVGEGT. The V and J ends lost 0 bases and 4 bases respectively, with 9 bases between them. The CDR3 consists of 14 residues. This chain's CDR3 is CASSYSTGTYGYTF. Written as DNA, the CDR3 is TGTGCCAGCAGTTACTCTACTGGCACCTATGGCTACACCTTC.

This clonotype was picked up a small number of times. The V call is TRBV24-1, the J call TRBJ2-3; TRBD2 aligns across 12 bases. The trim removed 7 bases at V and 0 bases at J, leaving 7 bases unmatched. The CDR3 is made up of 17 amino acids. CDR1 KGHDR and CDR2 SFDVKD come from the germline V gene. Written as DNA, the CDR3 is TGTGCCACCAGGAGGAGGACTAGCGGGGCTAGCACAGATACGCAGTATTTT. This sequence encodes CATRRRTSGASTDTQYF.

This chain connects TRBV11-2 to TRBJ1-4; tentatively, D is TRBD1 (6 bases). The CDR3 is 15 residues long. V was shortened by 5 bases and J by 7 bases, with 17 bases between the two germline ends. Germline V gene lookup returns CDR1 SGHAT and CDR2 FQNNGV. CDR3 sequence (DNA): TGTGCCAGCAGCCGACCTTTCAGGGGAGGTGAAAAACTGTTTTTT. It translates to CASSRPFRGGEKLFF.

The sample holds many counts of this clonotype. The chain couples TRBV7-9 to TRBJ2-7; a weak D match, TRBD1 (5 bases). CDR1 is SEHNR and CDR2 is FQNEAQ in the germline V gene (reference sequence). Trimming removed 1 base from V and 0 bases from J, with 10 bases in between. This CDR3 contains 15 residues. In nucleotides, the CDR3 is TGTGCCAGCAGCTTAGTGCCAGGGTCCTCCTACGAGCAGTACTTC. It is translated as CASSLVPGSSYEQYF.

The chain has TRBV4-3 and TRBJ1-2; tentatively, D is TRBD1 (6 bases). Germline CDR1 is LGHNA and CDR2 is YSLEER. The ends were cut back, 1 base at V and 2 bases at J, with 11 bases in the middle. CDR3 size: 15 residues. CDR3 amino acids: CASSQGGGANYGYTF. Written as DNA, the CDR3 is TGCGCCAGCAGCCAAGGTGGGGGCGCGAACTATGGCTACACCTTC.

In its sample, this clonotype was seen many times. The V and J genes are TRBV6-6 and TRBJ1-5, with TRBD1 identical over 9 bases. There are 15 residues in the CDR3. V shed 2 bases, J shed 8 bases, and the junction held 7 bases outside the gene matches. In germline, CDR1 is MNHNY, CDR2 SVGAGI (reference sequence). The CDR3 DNA reads as TGTGCCAGCAGTTACCGAGACAGGGGGAAGGAGCCCCAGCATTTT. Translating it yields CASSYRDRGKEPQHF.

The CDR3 region is CASSILVNEQFF. The DNA of the CDR3 is TGTGCCAGCAGCATTCTAGTGAATGAGCAGTTCTTC. The chain employs TRBV5-4 and TRBJ2-1, with D uncertain. The CDR3 spans 12 residues. The V gene lost 4 bases and the J gene lost 7 bases, with 9 bases spanning the gap. Germline CDR1 SGHNT, CDR2 YYREEE (reference sequence).